This TCR beta chain was obtained from a study of T cell changes during pregnancy in multiple sclerosis (dated by TCRdb to between 2019 and 2020). Study-wide context: Changes in the T cell repertoire over the course of pregnancy were examined in this study in women with multiple sclerosis.

This clone came up once. What this receptor recognizes is not known. No much larger clone is present one base from it, and per-base qualities are unavailable. Receptor libraries were prepared by the immunoSEQ multiplex PCR assay. TCRdb obtained this table from immuneACCESS and retained in-frame rearrangements with V and J assigned. These tables miss some clones; where compared with another copy, unresolved V genes account for less than half of the shortfall, and the remainder is unexplained. The sample data list approximately 60,000 clones, and around 94% of these were observed just once. The ten biggest clones cover roughly 3.5% of the sample. V has 6 bases trimmed and J has 5 bases trimmed; junction bases matching no gene number 8. The CDR3 numbers 14 residues from cysteine through phenylalanine. The entry retains the CDR3 DNA only, 42 bases that are in frame from base 1. Via the germline V gene, CDR1 is SGDLS and CDR2 YYNGEE.

The sequencing used CD8+ T cells from peripheral blood mononuclear cells, collected in the third trimester of pregnancy. This sequence originates from a female donor with multiple sclerosis, enrolled in a pregnancy study. The rearrangement combines TRBV9 with TRBJ2-1; 7 central nucleotides agree with TRBD2. The CDR3 reads as follows: CASMGDYQDNEQFF. Read as DNA, the sequence is TGTGCCAGCATGGGGGACTACCAAGACAATGAGCAGTTCTTC.